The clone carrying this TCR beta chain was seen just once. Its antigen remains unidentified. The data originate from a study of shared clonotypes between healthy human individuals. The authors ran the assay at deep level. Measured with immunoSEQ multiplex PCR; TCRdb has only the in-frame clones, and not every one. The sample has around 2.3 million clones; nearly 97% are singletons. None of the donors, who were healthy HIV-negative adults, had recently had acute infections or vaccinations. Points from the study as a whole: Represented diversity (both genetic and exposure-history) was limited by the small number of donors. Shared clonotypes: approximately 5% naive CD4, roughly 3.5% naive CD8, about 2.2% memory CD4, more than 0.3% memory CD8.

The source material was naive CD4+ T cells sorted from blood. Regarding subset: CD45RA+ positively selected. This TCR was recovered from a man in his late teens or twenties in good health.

The CDR3 here is CAISSTGGNTDTQYF. Written as DNA, the CDR3 is TGTGCCATCAGTTCCACAGGGGGAAACACAGATACGCAGTATTTT. The V and J genes are TRBV10-3 and TRBJ2-3; 8 bases are shared with TRBD1. The CDR3 has 15 residues. Per germline, CDR1 ENHRY and CDR2 SYGVKD. V lost 5 bases, J lost 2 bases, and 6 bases stayed unmatched.